Listed here are 27 T cell receptor beta chains from one sample, sequenced in a study of blood T cell repertoires in COVID-19. Only in-frame clones appear in the TCRdb table, and some are missing; sequencing was by immunoSEQ multiplex PCR. The sample yields hundreds of thousands of clones, around 87% seen once. Source material: PBMCs or T cells enriched from blood (not recorded which). The receptors derive from a woman aged 18-30 years who had recovered from COVID-19.

This sequence joins TRBV24-1 and TRBJ2-2; D perhaps matches TRBD2 (5 bases). This CDR3 comprises 16 residues. The V end lost 4 bases, the J end lost 4 bases, and 15 bases lay between the germline ends. Germline CDR1 reads KGHDR; CDR2 reads SFDVKD. The CDR3: CATSDPEGATTGELFF. In DNA form, the CDR3 reads TGTGCCACCAGTGACCCAGAGGGTGCGACCACCGGGGAGCTGTTTTTT.

The V and J genes are TRBV6-5 and TRBJ2-5; D gene uncertain. Deletions cut 8 bases from V and 1 base from J, with 14 bases between. This CDR3 has 14 residues. Germline CDR1 MNHEY, CDR2 SVGAGI. In DNA form, the CDR3 reads TGTGCCAGCGGCTCTGCGGAACCCCAAGAGACCCAGTACTTC. Protein product: CASGSAEPQETQYF.

The chain carries TRBV29-1 and TRBJ2-2; weak D call: TRBD2 (5 bases). Germline-derived CDR1 and CDR2 are SQVTM and ANQGSEA. V was pared by 7 bases and J by 4 bases, with 16 bases between. The CDR3 loop spans 14 amino acids. The CDR3: CSASGDFSTGELFF. CDR3 DNA: TGCAGCGCCAGCGGTGATTTTAGCACCGGGGAGCTGTTTTTT.

This rearrangement joins TRBV6-9 to TRBJ1-6; TRBD1 matches at 7 bases. The V segment lost 0 bases and the J segment 0 bases; nucleotides outside the gene matches: 11. This CDR3 has 20 amino acids. Germline V lookup: CDR1 MNHGY, CDR2 SVAAGI. Here the CDR3 DNA reads TGTGCCAGCAGTTATTCGGGACAGAAGTCTTACAGCTCCTATAATTCACCCCTCCACTTT. Protein: CASSYSGQKSYSSYNSPLHF.

The chain carries TRBV5-6 and TRBJ1-5; D might be TRBD1 (5 bases). Germline CDR1 SGHDT, CDR2 YYEEEE. Trimming pared 4 bases from V and 0 bases from J, leaving 11 bases between. The CDR3 consists of 15 residues. In nucleotides, the CDR3 is TGTGCCAGCAGCGCTTACGACAGTAGCAATCAGCCCCAGCATTTT. This codes for CASSAYDSSNQPQHF.

A single count supports this clone. V gene TRBV25-1 combines with J gene TRBJ2-1, with 10 bases matching TRBD2. CDR1 is MGHDK and CDR2 is SYGVNS in the germline V gene. The CDR3 is 15 residues long. The J segment lost 7 bases and the V segment lost 6 bases, leaving 9 bases of the junction unmatched. CDR3 protein: CASRDSSGGGNEQFF. CDR3 bases: TGTGCCAGCAGGGATTCTAGCGGGGGAGGAAATGAGCAGTTCTTC. Supplemented by reference TRBV25-1 and TRBJ2-1, the full variable domain reads EADIYQTPRYLVIGTGKKITLECSQTMGHDKMYWYQQDPGMELHLIHYSYGVNSTEKGDLSSESTVSRIRTEHFPLTLESARPSHTSQYLCASRDSSGGGNEQFFGPGTRLTVL.

This chain connects TRBV10-3 to TRBJ1-2; 7 bases match TRBD1. Trimming at V came to 5 bases and at J to 6 bases, leaving 6 bases not matched to a gene. The germline V gene has CDR1 ENHRY and CDR2 SYGVKD. The CDR3 contains 13 residues. The CDR3 DNA reads TGTGCCATCAGTAGACAGGGAATCGATGGCTACACCTTC. Its translation: CAISRQGIDGYTF.

This clone was seen a handful of times. J is TRBJ1-4 and V is TRBV30; 10 bases map to TRBD1. V lost 2 bases to trimming and J lost 11 bases; unmatched junction nucleotides: 11. The CDR3 is 15 amino acids. Germline values: CDR1 GTSNPN, CDR2 SVGIG (reference sequence). The CDR3 loop is CAWSPLLDRGKKLFF. CDR3 DNA sequence: TGTGCCTGGAGTCCCCTTTTGGACAGGGGGAAGAAACTGTTTTTT.

The chain couples TRBV29-1 to TRBJ2-2; maybe TRBD2 (5 bases). The V gene lost 6 bases and the J gene lost 2 bases, with 19 bases spanning the gap. This CDR3 is built from 16 residues. CDR1 and CDR2 (germline): SQVTM, ANQGSEA. This CDR3 is CSVSGWLAANTGELFF. The CDR3 DNA is TGCAGCGTCTCTGGGTGGCTAGCTGCTAACACCGGGGAGCTGTTTTTT.

Written as DNA, the CDR3 is TGTGCCAGCAGCTTTATAGCAGGGCCCCGGATGAACACTGAAGCTTTCTTT. Encoded protein: CASSFIAGPRMNTEAFF. This chain connects TRBV7-3 to TRBJ1-1; the D gene is possibly TRBD1 (5 bases). The CDR3 runs 17 residues. Between the trimmed V and J ends, which lost 3 bases and 0 bases, there was a span of 17 bases. Germline values: CDR1 SGHTA, CDR2 FQGTGA.

This clone was seen only once. The rearrangement uses TRBV12-2 and TRBJ1-2; TRBD1, the table's D call, lacks a check against the DNA. TRBV12-2 is a recognized pseudogene. The length of the CDR3 is 19 residues. CDR3 loop: CASRLVGQGGTGLLGGYTF. The DNA for the CDR3 is TGTGCAAGTCGCTTAGTAGGACAGGGCGGGACAGGCCTCTTGGGTGGCTACACCTTC.

This chain uses TRBV12-5 with TRBJ1-3; weak D call: TRBD1 (6 bases). Per germline, CDR1 LGHNT and CDR2 FRNRAP. The CDR3 extends over 16 amino acids. V gave up 1 base and J gave up 0 bases, with 10 bases separating them. CDR3 loop: CASGLASGVSGNTIYF. In nucleotides, the CDR3 is TGTGCTAGTGGTTTGGCATCAGGGGTCTCTGGAAACACCATATATTTT.

This chain joins TRBV7-9 and TRBJ2-6, with 8 bases that match TRBD1. The germline CDR1 and CDR2 sequences are SEHNR and FQNEAQ (reference sequence). The CDR3 has 19 amino acids. Germline trimming cut 4 bases from V and 1 base from J; bases unmatched to any gene: 12. The CDR3 coding sequence is TGTGCCAGCAGCTCCACCAGGGGGCGCTTGCTATCTGGGGCCAACGTCCTGACTTTC. Its translation: CASSSTRGRLLSGANVLTF.

There are a few counts of this clone. The chain is built from TRBV29-1 and TRBJ1-1; unclear D gene. The CDR3 spans 12 residues. CDR1 SQVTM and CDR2 ANQGSEA come from the germline V gene. Trimming pared 8 bases from V and 1 base from J, leaving 11 bases between. The CDR3 loop reads CSTLGGNTEAFF. The CDR3 DNA reads TGCAGCACTTTGGGAGGGAACACTGAAGCTTTCTTT.

This chain joins TRBV7-9 and TRBJ1-1; no firm D call. The CDR3 consists of 13 residues. Between the trimmed V and J ends, which lost 0 bases and 4 bases, there was a span of 6 bases. CDR1 is SEHNR and CDR2 is FQNEAQ in the germline V gene (reference sequence). The CDR3 bases are TGTGCCAGCAGCTTAGCGGCAGGCACTGAAGCTTTCTTT. This gives the protein CASSLAAGTEAFF. The whole variable domain, filled in from reference TRBV7-9 and TRBJ1-1, reads DTGVSQNPRHKITKRGQNVTFRCDPISEHNRLYWYRQTLGQGPEFLTYFQNEAQLEKSRLLSDRFSAERPKGSFSTLEIQRTEQGDSAMYLCASSLAAGTEAFFGQGTRLTVV.

The V gene is TRBV10-3, the J gene TRBJ2-7; tentatively, D is TRBD1 (5 bases). The ends were cut back, 7 bases at V and 2 bases at J, with 15 bases in the middle. This CDR3 is built from 14 residues. Germline assignment: CDR1 ENHRY and CDR2 SYGVKD. CDR3 in amino acids: CAINIGDEAYEQYF. CDR3 DNA sequence: TGTGCCATCAACATAGGGGATGAGGCCTACGAGCAGTACTTC.

The chain links TRBV28 to TRBJ1-4; the D gene is possibly TRBD1 (6 bases). Trimming removed 5 bases at V and 7 bases at J, with 14 bases between. From germline, CDR1 is MDHEN and CDR2 SYDVKM. The CDR3 length is 14 residues. CDR3 protein: CASSPPTGLEKLFF. The DNA of the CDR3 is TGTGCCAGCAGTCCGCCGACAGGCCTTGAAAAACTGTTTTTT.

The CDR3 protein is CASSGSGGPGRDPSTDTQYF. CDR3 in DNA: TGCGCCAGCAGTGGGAGCGGGGGCCCCGGAAGGGACCCTAGCACAGATACGCAGTATTTT. The V and J genes are TRBV5-1 and TRBJ2-3, with 8 bases that match TRBD2. Unmatched junction bases numbered 20, after V lost 5 bases and J lost 0 bases. CDR3 length: 20 residues. CDR1 SGHRS and CDR2 YFSETQ come from the germline V gene.

This rearrangement joins TRBV5-4 to TRBJ2-5; 7 bases agree with TRBD2. Germline V gene sequence: CDR1 SGHNT, CDR2 YYREEE (reference sequence). The V and J ends lost 4 bases and 5 bases, in that order; junction bases with no gene match: 11. The CDR3 runs to 15 residues. CDR3 bases: TGTGCCAGCAGCCCGACTAGCCAAAATGGGGAGACCCAGTACTTC. The encoded protein is CASSPTSQNGETQYF.

This rearrangement joins TRBV6-4 to TRBJ2-3; TRBD1 might be the D (5 bases). Germline V CDR1 and CDR2: MRHNA, SNTAGT. The CDR3 consists of 15 residues. V gave up 4 bases and J gave up 6 bases, with 17 bases separating them. The CDR3 sequence: CASSAYGAPRDTQYF. The CDR3 DNA is TGTGCCAGCAGTGCCTATGGGGCTCCCCGGGATACGCAGTATTTT.

The table lists this clone with a count of one. J is TRBJ2-1 and V is TRBV5-4; 8 bases fit TRBD2. Germline V lookup: CDR1 SGHNT, CDR2 YYREEE (reference sequence). This CDR3 contains 14 residues. The junction had 7 bases not matched to a gene; V was cut back by 4 bases and J by 7 bases. The CDR3 DNA follows: TGTGCCAGCAGCAGGGGACTAGATTCGAATGAGCAGTTCTTC. It encodes CASSRGLDSNEQFF.

The rearrangement links TRBV18 to TRBJ2-5; 9 bases are shared with TRBD1. This CDR3 contains 15 residues. J was trimmed by 4 bases and V by 1 base; bases with no gene match: 4. Germline V lookup: CDR1 KGHSH, CDR2 LQKENI. The chain's CDR3 is CASSPLQDRGETQYF. In DNA form, the CDR3 reads TGTGCCAGCTCACCACTCCAGGACAGGGGAGAGACCCAGTACTTC.

V gene TRBV27 combines with J gene TRBJ1-1; weak D call: TRBD1 (6 bases). V gave up 6 bases and J gave up 5 bases, with 13 bases separating them. The CDR3 spans 13 residues. Germline CDR1 is MNHEY and CDR2 is SMNVEV (reference sequence). The CDR3 is CASRDSPGTEAFF. The CDR3 DNA is TGTGCCAGCAGGGACAGCCCGGGGACTGAAGCTTTCTTT.

This rearrangement joins TRBV14 to TRBJ1-6; 7 bases align to TRBD1. Germline loops: CDR1 SGHDN, CDR2 FVKESK. The CDR3 consists of 14 residues. V dropped 4 bases and J dropped 6; count of bases not matched to a gene: 3. The CDR3 DNA sequence: TGTGCCAGCAGCCCGCGACAGGGTAATTCACCCCTCCACTTT. Amino acids: CASSPRQGNSPLHF.

This chain joins TRBV25-1 and TRBJ1-2, with 7 bases lining up with TRBD1. The CDR3 totals 13 residues. Germline CDR1 MGHDK, CDR2 SYGVNS. J gave up 7 bases and V 5 bases, and 7 bases lay outside the gene matches. The CDR3 sequence: CASSPRGAFGYTF. As DNA, the CDR3 is TGTGCCAGCAGTCCCAGGGGGGCTTTTGGCTACACCTTC.

The V and J genes are TRBV7-9 and TRBJ2-1; 8 bases are a match to TRBD2. V gave up 6 bases and J gave up 8 bases; unmatched junction bases: 12. This CDR3 contains 15 residues. CDR1 and CDR2 from the germline V gene are SEHNR and FQNEAQ (reference sequence). The CDR3 protein is CASSFLTGGRDEQFF. The CDR3 DNA reads TGTGCCAGCAGTTTCCTCACGGGGGGGCGCGATGAGCAGTTCTTC.

J is TRBJ1-2 and V is TRBV4-1; D may be TRBD1 (6 bases). Germline assignment: CDR1 MGHRA and CDR2 YSYEKL. CDR3 length: 18 amino acids. Trimming stripped 0 bases from V and 0 bases from J, with 17 bases between. CDR3 nucleotide sequence: TGCGCCAGCAGCCAAGAACGGGTTTTGGACAGAACTAACTATGGCTACACCTTC. Translating it yields CASSQERVLDRTNYGYTF.